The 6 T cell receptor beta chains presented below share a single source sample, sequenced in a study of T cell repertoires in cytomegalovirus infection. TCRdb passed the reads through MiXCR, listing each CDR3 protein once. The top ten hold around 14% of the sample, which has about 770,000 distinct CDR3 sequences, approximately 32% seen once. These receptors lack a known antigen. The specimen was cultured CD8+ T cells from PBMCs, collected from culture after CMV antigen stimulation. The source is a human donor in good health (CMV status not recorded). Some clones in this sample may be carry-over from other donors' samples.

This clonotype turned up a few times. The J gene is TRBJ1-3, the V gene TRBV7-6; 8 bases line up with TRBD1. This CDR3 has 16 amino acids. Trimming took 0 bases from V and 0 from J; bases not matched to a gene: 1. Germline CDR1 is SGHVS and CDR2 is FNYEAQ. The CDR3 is CASSLADRGSGNTIYF. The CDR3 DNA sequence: TGTGCCAGCAGCTTAGCAGACAGGGGCTCTGGAAACACCATATATTTT.

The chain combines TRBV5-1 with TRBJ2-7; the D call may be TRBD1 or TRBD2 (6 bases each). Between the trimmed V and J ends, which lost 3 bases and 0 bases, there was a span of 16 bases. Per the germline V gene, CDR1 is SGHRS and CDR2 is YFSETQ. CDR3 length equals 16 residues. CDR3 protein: CASSSGRGLGSYEQYF. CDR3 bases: TGCGCCAGCAGCTCGGGACGGGGGCTGGGCTCCTACGAGCAGTACTTC.

The CDR3 bases are TGTGCCAGTAGTCCCGCCGGGGGCTATCGTACTGAAGCTTTCTTT. Translating gives CASSPAGGYRTEAFF. The chain has TRBV19 and TRBJ1-1; TRBD1 might be the D (6 bases). V lost 5 bases, J lost 5 bases, and 18 bases lay in between. This CDR3 comprises 15 residues. Per the germline V gene, CDR1 is LNHDA and CDR2 is SQIVND (reference sequence).

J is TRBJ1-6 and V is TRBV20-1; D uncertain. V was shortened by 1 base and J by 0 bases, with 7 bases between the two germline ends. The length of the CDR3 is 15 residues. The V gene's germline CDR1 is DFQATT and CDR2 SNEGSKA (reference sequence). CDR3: CSARVESSYNSPLHF. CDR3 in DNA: TGCAGTGCTAGAGTTGAGAGCTCCTATAATTCACCCCTCCACTTT.

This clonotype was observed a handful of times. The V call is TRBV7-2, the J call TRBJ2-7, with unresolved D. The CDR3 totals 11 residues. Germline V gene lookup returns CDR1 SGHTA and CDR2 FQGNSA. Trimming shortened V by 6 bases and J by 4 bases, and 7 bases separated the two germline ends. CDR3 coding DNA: TGTGCCAGCAGGGACGGATACGAGCAGTACGTC. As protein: CASRDGYEQYV.

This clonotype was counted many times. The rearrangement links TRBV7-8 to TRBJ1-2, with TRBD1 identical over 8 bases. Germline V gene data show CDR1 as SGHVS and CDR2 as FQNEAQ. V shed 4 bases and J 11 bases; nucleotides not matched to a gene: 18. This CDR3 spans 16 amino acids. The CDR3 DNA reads TGTGCCAGCAGCTCTCTCCGGACAGGGCTGCAGGGAAGGTACACCTTC. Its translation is CASSSLRTGLQGRYTF.